Described below is a single TCR beta chain sequence and its context. These data originate in a study of identical twins. Using its own MiXCR run on the 5' RACE reads, TCRdb lists one record per CDR3 protein. The sample holds about 890,000 distinct CDR3 sequences; more than 9% are singletons and the top ten take around 1.5%. The CDR3 covers 16 residues. Per the germline V gene, CDR1 is SQVTM and CDR2 is ANQGSEA. Trimming at V came to 4 bases and at J to 0 bases, leaving 9 bases not matched to a gene. These data were also reused for a study on yellow fever vaccine responses in identical twins.

The sequence was obtained from a woman younger than 30 in good health. Input material: PBMCs. The J gene is TRBJ2-1, the V gene TRBV29-1; 7 nucleotides match TRBD2. The CDR3 nucleotides are TGCAGCGTTGTCGTTGATAGCGGGTTCTCCTACAATGAGCAGTTCTTC. Amino acid sequence: CSVVVDSGFSYNEQFF.